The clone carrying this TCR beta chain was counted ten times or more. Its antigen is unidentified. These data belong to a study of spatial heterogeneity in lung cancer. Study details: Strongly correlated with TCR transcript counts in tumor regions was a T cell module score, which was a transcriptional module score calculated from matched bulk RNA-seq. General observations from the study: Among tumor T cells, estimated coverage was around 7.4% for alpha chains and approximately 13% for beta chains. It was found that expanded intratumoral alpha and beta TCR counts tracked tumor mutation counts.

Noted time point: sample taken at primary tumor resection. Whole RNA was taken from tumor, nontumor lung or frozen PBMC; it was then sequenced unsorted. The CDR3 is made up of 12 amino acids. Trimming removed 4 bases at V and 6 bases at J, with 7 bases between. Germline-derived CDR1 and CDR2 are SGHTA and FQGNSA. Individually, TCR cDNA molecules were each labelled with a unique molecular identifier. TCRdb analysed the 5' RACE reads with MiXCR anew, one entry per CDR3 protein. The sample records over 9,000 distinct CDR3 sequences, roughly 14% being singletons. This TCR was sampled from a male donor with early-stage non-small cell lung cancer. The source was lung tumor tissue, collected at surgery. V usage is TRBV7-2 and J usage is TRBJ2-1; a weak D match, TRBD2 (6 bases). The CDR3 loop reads CASSYSGNEQFF. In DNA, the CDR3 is TGTGCCAGCAGCTATAGCGGCAATGAGCAGTTCTTC.